This is a list of T cell receptor beta chains from one sample in a study of OX40 agonist ivuxolimab in advanced cancers. Here immunoSEQ multiplex PCR was the method, and the copy in TCRdb shows in-frame clones only, minus some. The sample yields about 69,000 clones, about 80% seen once. This specimen was CD4+ or CD8+ T cells sorted from blood, taken in a trial of the OX40 agonist ivuxolimab. The origin of the receptors is an adult with an advanced solid tumor such as melanoma, head and neck, liver or kidney cancer. The CDR3 runs from the conserved cysteine through the conserved F or W. Fields, in order: V gene, clone size, J gene, D gene, CDR3 protein, CDR3 DNA. The D gene is left open where the match is weak. Clone size is given for some rows only: seen once, a few or many times, or a class if the clone is expanded.

TRBV5-1	few	TRBJ2-5	TRBD1	CASSPATGLETQYF	TGCGCCAGCAGTCCCGCGACAGGGTTGGAGACCCAGTACTTC
TRBV28	-	TRBJ2-5	-	CASTPLQGETQYF	TGTGCCAGCACCCCGCTGCAAGGCGAGACCCAGTACTTC
TRBV30	-	TRBJ1-1	-	CAWSPPGLEAFF	TGTGCCTGGAGTCCCCCGGGGTTGGAAGCTTTCTTT
TRBV4-1	-	TRBJ2-3	TRBD2	CASSPGTGRANTQYF	TGCGCCAGCAGCCCTGGGACGGGGAGGGCAAATACGCAGTATTTT
TRBV18	-	TRBJ1-1	-	CASSPRGMNTEAFF	TGTGCCAGCTCACCACGCGGCATGAACACTGAAGCTTTCTTT
TRBV2	-	TRBJ1-2	-	CASSQERQPHYGYTF	TGTGCCAGCAGTCAGGAGCGACAGCCCCACTATGGCTACACCTTC
TRBV5-1	-	TRBJ1-3	-	CAKGPGSSGNTIYF	TGCGCCAAGGGTCCAGGATCCTCTGGAAACACCATATATTTT
TRBV6-5	once	TRBJ1-5	TRBD1	CATRGQFNQPQHF	TGTGCCACCAGGGGACAGTTCAATCAGCCCCAGCATTTT
TRBV14	once	TRBJ2-5	-	CASSLSRKGRGLTQYF	TGTGCCAGCAGCCTTTCTAGGAAGGGGCGCGGGCTGACCCAGTACTTC
TRBV18	-	TRBJ1-4	-	CASSPDGREKLFF	TGTGCCAGCTCACCAGACGGGAGGGAAAAACTGTTTTTT
TRBV29-1	-	TRBJ2-2	-	CSVSVSRAGELFF	TGCAGCGTTTCCGTGTCCAGGGCCGGGGAGCTGTTTTTT
TRBV30	-	TRBJ2-2	-	CASRREKHGELFF	TGTGCCTCCAGACGGGAGAAGCACGGGGAGCTGTTTTTT
TRBV6-6	-	TRBJ2-3	TRBD1	CASSSGQIADTQYF	TGTGCCAGCAGTTCGGGACAGATAGCAGATACGCAGTATTTT
TRBV14	-	TRBJ2-7	TRBD2	CASSHLAGVKGEQYF	TGTGCCAGCAGCCACTTAGCGGGAGTAAAAGGCGAGCAGTACTTC
TRBV6-1	-	TRBJ2-2	-	CASNEGIGRELFF	TGTGCCAGCAACGAGGGCATCGGTAGGGAGCTGTTTTTT
TRBV7-9	-	TRBJ2-7	TRBD2	CASSFPEREVYEQYF	TGTGCCAGCAGCTTCCCTGAGCGGGAGGTCTACGAGCAGTACTTC
TRBV21-1	-	TRBJ2-7	-	CASSKIRPGDEQYF	TGTGCCAGCAGCAAAATCAGGCCAGGGGACGAGCAGTACTTC
TRBV9	-	TRBJ2-3	TRBD2	CASSPRAGGGADTQYF	TGTGCCAGCAGCCCCAGAGCGGGAGGGGGGGCAGATACGCAGTATTTT
TRBV5-4	-	TRBJ2-2	TRBD1	CASSRRQGPTGELFF	TGTGCCAGCAGCCGGAGACAGGGACCCACCGGGGAGCTGTTTTTT
TRBV2	-	TRBJ2-7	-	CASSPQGIREQYF	TGTGCCAGCAGTCCACAGGGTATTCGAGAGCAGTACTTC
TRBV30	-	TRBJ1-1	-	CAWRMNTEAFF	TGTGCCTGGCGGATGAACACTGAAGCTTTCTTT
TRBV5-1	-	TRBJ1-4	-	CASSLVGSQGEKLFF	TGCGCCAGCAGCTTGGTTGGTTCGCAGGGGGAAAAACTGTTTTTT
TRBV2	-	TRBJ1-1	TRBD1	CASIGTGGANTEAFF	TGTGCCAGCATAGGGACAGGGGGTGCGAACACTGAAGCTTTCTTT
TRBV7-9	-	TRBJ1-1	-	CASSLEENTEAFF	TGTGCCAGCAGCTTAGAAGAGAACACTGAAGCTTTCTTT
TRBV28	-	TRBJ2-3	-	CASSVEDTQYF	TGTGCCAGCAGTGTAGAAGATACGCAGTATTTT
TRBV5-1	-	TRBJ2-1	TRBD2	CASSRTSGSSYNEQFF	TGCGCCAGCAGCCGCACTAGCGGGAGCTCCTACAATGAGCAGTTCTTC
TRBV7-2	once	TRBJ2-7	TRBD1	CASSFPTGRYYEQYF	TGTGCCAGCAGCTTCCCGACAGGGAGATACTACGAGCAGTACTTC
TRBV7-9	-	TRBJ1-4	-	CASSPAPPSEKLFF	TGTGCCAGCAGCCCAGCTCCCCCGAGTGAAAAACTGTTTTTT
TRBV30	once	TRBJ2-2	TRBD2	CARRGGWTGELFF	TGTGCTCGGAGGGGAGGGTGGACCGGGGAGCTGTTTTTT
TRBV25-1	-	TRBJ2-7	-	CASRGGSYEQYF	TGTGCCAGCAGAGGGGGATCCTACGAGCAGTACTTC
TRBV30	-	TRBJ2-3	-	CAWKGGAAPQYF	TGTGCCTGGAAAGGGGGGGCAGCTCCGCAGTATTTT
TRBV27	-	TRBJ2-6	-	CASSFWVGDGANVLTF	TGTGCCAGCAGTTTTTGGGTGGGGGACGGGGCCAACGTCCTGACTTTC
TRBV4-1	-	TRBJ2-3	-	CASSQGGRGPSTDTQYF	TGCGCCAGCAGCCAGGGGGGACGGGGGCCGAGCACAGATACGCAGTATTTT
TRBV19	once	TRBJ2-1	TRBD2	CASTPVGGAGYNEQFF	TGTGCCAGTACCCCGGTCGGGGGGGCCGGGTACAATGAGCAGTTCTTC
TRBV7-8	once	TRBJ2-5	-	CASSPGRGSVGETQYF	TGTGCCAGCAGCCCAGGCCGGGGGTCGGTGGGAGAGACCCAGTACTTC